The T cell receptor (beta chain) under discussion was sequenced for a study of identical twins. General study points: High-abundance cord blood beta clonotypes had fewer insertions; memory repertoires showed none.

The CDR3 runs to 14 residues. Germline CDR1 and CDR2: ENHRY and SYGVKD. The ends were cut back, 10 bases at V and 0 bases at J, with 14 bases in the middle. Template switching introduced a universal primer site, and the cDNA bore unique molecular identifiers. Each CDR3 protein gets one entry after TCRdb re-called the 5' RACE reads with MiXCR. Among around 490,000 distinct CDR3 sequences listed, nearly 15% were seen once. This clonotype was seen more than once but under ten times. Its target is not known. Healthy Caucasians provided all donations. These same records also appear under a second study, on yellow fever vaccine responses in identical twins. That investigation notes: Twin vaccine T cell responses reportedly seemed partly convergent, partly personalized.

Sequencing was done on a sample of CD4+ T cells sorted from blood. The genes are TRBV10-3 and TRBJ2-3; either TRBD1 or TRBD2 may supply D (5 bases each). This TCR derives from a woman younger than 35 in good health. CDR3 region: CASGDGASTDTQYF. CDR3 nucleotide sequence: TGTGCCAGTGGGGACGGTGCTAGCACAGATACGCAGTATTTT.